Listed here are 8 T cell receptor beta chains from one sample, sequenced in a study of T cell responses to AZD1222 COVID-19 vaccine. Measured with immunoSEQ multiplex PCR; TCRdb has only the in-frame clones, and not every one. The data contain roughly 150,000 clones, approximately 94% of them seen just once; the ten biggest clones take up over 8%. The sample was peripheral blood, taken on day 0 of AZD1222 vaccination. The source is an adult in good health.

The CDR3 bases are TGCGCCAGCAGCTTTGGACAGAACACCGGGGAGCTGTTTTTT. This translates into CASSFGQNTGELFF. The chain carries TRBV5-1 and TRBJ2-2, with TRBD1 as a possible D gene (5 bases). The CDR3 is 14 amino acids. Germline CDR1 is SGHRS and CDR2 is YFSETQ. Trimming cost V 2 bases and J 1 base, with 6 bases left between them. The whole variable domain, remainder taken from reference TRBV5-1 and TRBJ2-2, is KAGVTQTPRYLIKTRGQQVTLSCSPISGHRSVSWYQQTPGQGLQFLFEYFSETQRNKGNFPGRFSGRQFSNSRSEMNVSTLELGDSALYLCASSFGQNTGELFFGEGSRLTVL.

V gene TRBV6-5 combines with J gene TRBJ1-1; D is undetermined. CDR1 MNHEY and CDR2 SVGAGI come from the germline V gene. The ends were cut back, 4 bases at V and 1 base at J, with 7 bases in the middle. The CDR3 extends over 13 amino acids. The DNA of the CDR3 is TGTGCCAGCAGTTCCCTCGGGAACACTGAAGCTTTCTTT. Protein sequence: CASSSLGNTEAFF.

This clone was recorded once. The chain carries TRBV11-2 and TRBJ2-3; TRBD1 agrees at 10 bases. CDR1 is SGHAT, CDR2 FQNNGV, per germline. The CDR3 consists of 14 residues. V was pared by 1 base and J by 5 bases, with 0 bases of the junction left unmatched. The CDR3 here is CASSLGTGGDTQYF. In DNA form, the CDR3 reads TGTGCCAGCAGCTTAGGGACAGGGGGAGATACGCAGTATTTT.

The chain joins TRBV4-2 to TRBJ2-3; D possibly corresponds to TRBD2 (7 bases). This CDR3 region has 15 residues. Germline CDR1 LGHNA, CDR2 YNFKEQ. V was cut by 1 base and J by 1 base, with 9 bases left in between. CDR3 in amino acids: CASSQAGGRTDTQYF. CDR3 coding DNA: TGTGCCAGCAGCCAAGCGGGGGGCCGCACAGATACGCAGTATTTT.

The gene calls are TRBV27 and TRBJ1-1; 8 bases align to TRBD1. CDR3 length: 13 amino acids. Losses at the gene ends were 6 bases for V and 3 bases for J; bases not matched to a gene: 3. Germline-derived CDR1 and CDR2 are MNHEY and SMNVEV (reference sequence). The CDR3 nucleotides read TGTGCCAGCAGGGACAGGGTACACACTGAAGCTTTCTTT. It specifies CASRDRVHTEAFF.

This chain connects TRBV5-1 to TRBJ2-7, with 8 bases fitting TRBD1. The CDR3 has 13 residues. Germline V gives CDR1 SGHRS, CDR2 YFSETQ. The J segment lost 3 bases and the V segment lost 5 bases, leaving 4 bases of the junction unmatched. For the CDR3, the DNA is TGCGCCAGCAGTTATGGACAGGGCTACGAGCAGTACTTC. This gives the protein CASSYGQGYEQYF.

The CDR3 coding sequence is TGTGCCACCAGCAGAGATCGGCCTTGGGACAGGGTGACAAATGGCTACACCTTC. This encodes CATSRDRPWDRVTNGYTF. The chain has TRBV15 and TRBJ1-2; 9 bases align to TRBD1. The ends lost 0 bases at V and 6 bases at J; junction bases unmatched: 14. CDR3 length: 18 residues. Germline V gene lookup returns CDR1 LNHNV and CDR2 YYDKDF (reference sequence).

V usage is TRBV7-8 and J usage is TRBJ2-7; no definite D call. CDR3 size: 12 residues. V lost 5 bases and J lost 5, with 10 bases in between. Germline values: CDR1 SGHVS, CDR2 FQNEAQ. Written as DNA, the CDR3 is TGTGCCAGCAGCCCAGCCGTCGACGAGCAGTACTTC. It codes for CASSPAVDEQYF.